This T cell receptor (beta chain) was identified during a study of T cell responses to AZD1222 COVID-19 vaccine. Sequenced by immunoSEQ multiplex PCR; TCRdb stores in-frame clones only, minus some. The sample consists of 75,000 or so clones, under 95% of them appearing once. CDR3 length: 21 residues. J was trimmed by 4 bases and V by 10 bases; bases with no gene match: 29. Germline V CDR1 and CDR2: SGHTA, FQGTGA. The clonotype was recovered from an adult who received the AZD1222 COVID-19 vaccine. J is TRBJ2-1 and V is TRBV7-3; TRBD1 agrees at 9 bases. This specimen consisted of peripheral blood, obtained 28 days after the second AZD1222 dose. CDR3: CATGIRTGVSHLAANYNEQFF. CDR3 coding DNA: TGTGCCACAGGAATTAGGACAGGGGTAAGCCATCTAGCGGCGAATTACAATGAGCAGTTCTTC.